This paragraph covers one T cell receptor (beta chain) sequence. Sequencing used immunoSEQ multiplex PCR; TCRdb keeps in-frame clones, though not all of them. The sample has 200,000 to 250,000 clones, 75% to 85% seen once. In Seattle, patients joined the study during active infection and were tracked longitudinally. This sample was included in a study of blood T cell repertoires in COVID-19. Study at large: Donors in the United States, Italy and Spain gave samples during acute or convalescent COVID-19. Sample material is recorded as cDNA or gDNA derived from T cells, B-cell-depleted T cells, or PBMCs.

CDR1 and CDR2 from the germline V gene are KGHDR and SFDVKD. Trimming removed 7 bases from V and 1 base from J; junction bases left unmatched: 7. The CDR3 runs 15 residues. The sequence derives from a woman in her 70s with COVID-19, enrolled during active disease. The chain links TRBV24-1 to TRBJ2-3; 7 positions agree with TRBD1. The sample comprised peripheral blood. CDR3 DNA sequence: TGTGCCACCAGCCCCACAGGGGTCGGCACAGATACGCAGTATTTT. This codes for CATSPTGVGTDTQYF.